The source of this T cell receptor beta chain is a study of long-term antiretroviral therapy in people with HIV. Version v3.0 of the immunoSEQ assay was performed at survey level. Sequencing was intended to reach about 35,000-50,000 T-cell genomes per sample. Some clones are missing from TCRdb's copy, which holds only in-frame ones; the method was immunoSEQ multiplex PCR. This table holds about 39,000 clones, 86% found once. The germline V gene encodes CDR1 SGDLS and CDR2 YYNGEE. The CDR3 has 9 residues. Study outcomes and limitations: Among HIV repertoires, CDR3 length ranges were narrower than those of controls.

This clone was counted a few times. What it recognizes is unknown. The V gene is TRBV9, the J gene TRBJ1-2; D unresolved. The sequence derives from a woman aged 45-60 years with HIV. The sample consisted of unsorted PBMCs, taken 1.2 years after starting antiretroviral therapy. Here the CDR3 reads CAGSDGYTF. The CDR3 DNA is TGTGCTGGCTCGGATGGCTACACCTTC.